This T cell receptor beta chain came from a study of blood T cell repertoires in COVID-19. Looking at the study overall: There were acute and convalescent COVID-19 samples, and they came from the United States, Italy and Spain. In each case, the material was cDNA or gDNA derived from T cells, B-cell-depleted T cells, or PBMCs.

In the authors' workflow: Amplification with reference gene primers provided the estimates of nucleated cell counts. Assay: immunoSEQ multiplex PCR; the TCRdb copy retains only in-frame clones and omits some. V, J and clone size reflect that table, while D and trimming were determined from the DNA. The sample records 180,000 or so clones, roughly 88% being singletons. Which cohort a participant joined came from the clinical history participants gave. This CDR3 spans 16 amino acids. The V gene's germline CDR1 is SGDLS and CDR2 YYNGEE. V lost 4 bases and J lost 0; bases outside the gene matches: 5. Sequencing was performed on PBMCs or T cells enriched from blood (not recorded which). This TCR derives from a man in his forties or fifties with acute COVID-19. The chain carries TRBV9 and TRBJ2-3, with 10 bases that match TRBD1. CDR3: CASSQRQGASTDTQYF. The CDR3 DNA reads TGTGCCAGCAGCCAGAGACAGGGGGCCAGCACAGATACGCAGTATTTT.